Below are 6 T cell receptor beta chains sequenced from a single sample in a study of early T cells in non-severe SARS-CoV-2 infection. TCRdb fed the 5' RACE reads into MiXCR, producing one record per CDR3 protein. The sample yields 17,000 or so distinct CDR3 sequences, more than 5.5% seen once. Sequences were derived from whole blood, sampled at baseline. These receptors were collected from an adult who was a healthcare worker with PCR-confirmed SARS-CoV-2 infection or an uninfected control (not recorded which).

This clonotype appeared many times. The chain carries TRBV18 and TRBJ1-1; 7 nucleotides align to TRBD1. The CDR3 totals 14 residues. V shed 2 bases and J 8 bases; nucleotides not matched to a gene: 8. Germline V gene data show CDR1 as KGHSH and CDR2 as LQKENI. The CDR3, as DNA: TGTGCCAGCTCACCAAGGGGGCAGACGGTGGAAGCTTTCTTT. It yields the protein CASSPRGQTVEAFF.

This clonotype rates as medium-sized. This rearrangement joins TRBV7-6 to TRBJ1-4, with a weak D call TRBD1 (5 bases). Per the germline V gene, CDR1 is SGHVS and CDR2 is FNYEAQ. The CDR3 consists of 15 residues. The V and J ends lost 3 bases and 4 bases respectively, with 12 bases between them. The CDR3 sequence: CASSFPGQGNEKLFF. The DNA for the CDR3 is TGTGCCAGCAGCTTCCCGGGCCAGGGTAATGAAAAACTGTTTTTT.

The chain recombines TRBV2 with TRBJ1-3; no firm D call. Deletions cut 5 bases from V and 0 bases from J, with 11 bases between. The CDR3 length is 15 residues. CDR1 SNHLY and CDR2 FYNNEI come from the germline V gene. The CDR3 loop is CASSWYESSGNTIYF. The CDR3 nucleotides read TGTGCCAGCAGTTGGTACGAAAGCTCTGGAAACACCATATATTTT.

This clonotype was seen many times. The V gene is TRBV4-2, the J gene TRBJ1-6, with D uncertain. Trimming removed 0 bases at V and 7 bases at J, with 16 bases between. The CDR3 totals 17 residues. The germline CDR1 and CDR2 sequences are LGHNA and YNFKEQ. The CDR3 loop reads CASSQEGPGGRNSPLHF. For the CDR3, the DNA is TGTGCCAGCAGCCAAGAAGGTCCGGGAGGACGGAATTCACCCCTCCACTTT.

V usage is TRBV23-1 and J usage is TRBJ2-7, with 9 bases fitting TRBD1. TRBV23-1 is recorded as an ORF, its role being uncertain. The CDR3 has 15 amino acids. J was trimmed by 5 bases and V by 3 bases; bases with no gene match: 8. The CDR3 coding sequence is TGCGCCAGCAGTCACAAGCAGGACAGGGGAGACGAGCAGTACTTC. This translates into CASSHKQDRGDEQYF.

This clonotype was observed many times. The rearrangement joins TRBV7-2 to TRBJ1-6; 9 positions match TRBD1. V lost 2 bases to trimming and J lost 7 bases; unmatched junction nucleotides: 6. In germline, CDR1 is SGHTA, CDR2 FQGNSA. The CDR3 sequence is 16 residues long. The CDR3 region is CASSLLPGQGNSPLHF. As DNA, the CDR3 is TGTGCCAGCAGCTTATTACCGGGACAGGGAAATTCACCCCTCCACTTT.